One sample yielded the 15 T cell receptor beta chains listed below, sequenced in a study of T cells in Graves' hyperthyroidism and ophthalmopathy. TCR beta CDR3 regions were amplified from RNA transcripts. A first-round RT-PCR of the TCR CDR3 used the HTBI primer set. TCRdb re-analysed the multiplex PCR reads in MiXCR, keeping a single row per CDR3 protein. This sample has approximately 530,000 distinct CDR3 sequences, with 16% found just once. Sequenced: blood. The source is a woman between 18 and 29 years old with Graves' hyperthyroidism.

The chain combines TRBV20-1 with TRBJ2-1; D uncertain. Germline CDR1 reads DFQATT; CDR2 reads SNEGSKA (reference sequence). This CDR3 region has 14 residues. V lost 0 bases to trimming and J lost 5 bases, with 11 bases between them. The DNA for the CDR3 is TGCAGTGCTAGAGAGGACCTCGCTCACAATGAGCAGTTCTTC. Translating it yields CSAREDLAHNEQFF.

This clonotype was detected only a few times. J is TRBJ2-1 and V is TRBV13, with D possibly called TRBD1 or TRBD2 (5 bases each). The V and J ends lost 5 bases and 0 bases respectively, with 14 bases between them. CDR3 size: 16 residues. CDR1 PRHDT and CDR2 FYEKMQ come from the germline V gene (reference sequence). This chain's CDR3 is CASSGAAASSYNEQFF. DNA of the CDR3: TGTGCCAGCAGCGGGGCAGCGGCGAGCTCCTACAATGAGCAGTTCTTC.

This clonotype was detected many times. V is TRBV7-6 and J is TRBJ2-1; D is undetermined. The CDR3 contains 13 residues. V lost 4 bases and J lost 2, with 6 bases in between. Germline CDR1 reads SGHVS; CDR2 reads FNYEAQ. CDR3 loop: CASSSTPYNEQFF. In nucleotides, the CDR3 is TGTGCCAGCAGCTCAACACCCTACAATGAGCAGTTCTTC.

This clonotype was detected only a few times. The CDR3 DNA is TGTGCCACCAGTGAGCCAGGGGGAAGCAATCAGCCCCAGCATTTT. It yields the protein CATSEPGGSNQPQHF. This sequence joins TRBV24-1 and TRBJ1-5, with 7 bases identical to TRBD1. The germline V gene has CDR1 KGHDR and CDR2 SFDVKD. The CDR3 spans 15 residues. V was pared by 4 bases and J by 1 base, with 3 bases of the junction left unmatched.

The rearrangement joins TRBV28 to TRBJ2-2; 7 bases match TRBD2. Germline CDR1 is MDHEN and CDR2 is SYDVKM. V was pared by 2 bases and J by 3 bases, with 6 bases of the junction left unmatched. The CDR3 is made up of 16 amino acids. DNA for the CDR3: TGTGCCAGCAGTTTAATCCCTAGCGGATACACCGGGGAGCTGTTTTTT. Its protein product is CASSLIPSGYTGELFF.

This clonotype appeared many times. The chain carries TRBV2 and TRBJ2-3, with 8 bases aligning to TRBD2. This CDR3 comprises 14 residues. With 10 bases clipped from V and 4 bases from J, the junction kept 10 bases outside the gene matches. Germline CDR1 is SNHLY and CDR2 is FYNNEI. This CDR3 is CANQDAGGPDTQYF. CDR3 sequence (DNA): TGTGCCAATCAAGACGCGGGAGGCCCAGATACGCAGTATTTT.

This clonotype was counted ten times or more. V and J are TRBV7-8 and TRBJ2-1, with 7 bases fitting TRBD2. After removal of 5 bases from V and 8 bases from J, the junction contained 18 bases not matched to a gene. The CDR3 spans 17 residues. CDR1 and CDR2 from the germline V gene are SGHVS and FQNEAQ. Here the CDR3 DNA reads TGTGCCAGCAGCCCCCCCTCGGGGCTAGCGGCGGGAGATGAGCAGTTCTTC. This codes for CASSPPSGLAAGDEQFF.

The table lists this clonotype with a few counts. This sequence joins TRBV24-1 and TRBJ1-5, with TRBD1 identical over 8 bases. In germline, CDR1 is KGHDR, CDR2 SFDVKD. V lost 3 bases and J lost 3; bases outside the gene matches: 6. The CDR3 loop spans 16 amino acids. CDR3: CATSDRRTGTNQPQHF. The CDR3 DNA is TGTGCCACCAGTGATCGACGGACAGGGACCAATCAGCCCCAGCATTTT.

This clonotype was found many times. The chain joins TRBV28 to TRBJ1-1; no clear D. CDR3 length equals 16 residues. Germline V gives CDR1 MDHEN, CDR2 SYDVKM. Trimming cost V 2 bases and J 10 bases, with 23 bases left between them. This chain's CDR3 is CASSLNLVQVGIGAFF. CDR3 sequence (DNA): TGTGCCAGCAGTTTAAATTTAGTCCAAGTGGGAATTGGAGCTTTCTTT.

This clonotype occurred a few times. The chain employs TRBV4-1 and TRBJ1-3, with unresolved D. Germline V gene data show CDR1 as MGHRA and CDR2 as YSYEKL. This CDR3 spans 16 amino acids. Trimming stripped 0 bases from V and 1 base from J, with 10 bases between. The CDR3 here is CASSQDVGSSGNTIYF. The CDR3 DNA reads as TGCGCCAGCAGCCAAGACGTGGGGTCATCTGGAAACACCATATATTTT.

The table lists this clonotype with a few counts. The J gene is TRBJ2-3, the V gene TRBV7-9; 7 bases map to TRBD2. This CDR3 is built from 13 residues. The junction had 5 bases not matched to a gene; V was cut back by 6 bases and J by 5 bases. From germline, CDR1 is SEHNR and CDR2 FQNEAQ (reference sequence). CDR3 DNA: TGTGCCAGCAGGAGGACTAGACTAGATACGCAGTATTTT. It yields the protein CASRRTRLDTQYF. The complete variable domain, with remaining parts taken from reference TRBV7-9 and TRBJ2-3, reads DTGVSQNPRHKITKRGQNVTFRCDPISEHNRLYWYRQTLGQGPEFLTYFQNEAQLEKSRLLSDRFSAERPKGSFSTLEIQRTEQGDSAMYLCASRRTRLDTQYFGPGTRLTVL.

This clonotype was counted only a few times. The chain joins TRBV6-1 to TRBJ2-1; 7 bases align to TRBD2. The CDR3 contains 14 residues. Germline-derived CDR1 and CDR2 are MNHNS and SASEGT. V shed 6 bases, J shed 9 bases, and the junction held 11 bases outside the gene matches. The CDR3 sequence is CASRSRESSGEQFF. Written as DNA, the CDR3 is TGTGCCAGCAGGTCGCGGGAGTCGTCAGGTGAGCAGTTCTTC.

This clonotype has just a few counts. This CDR3 reads CASSQVNNEQFF. CDR3 DNA sequence: TGCGCCAGCAGCCAGGTAAACAATGAGCAGTTCTTC. The rearrangement uses TRBV4-1 and TRBJ2-1; D is undetermined. Per germline, CDR1 MGHRA and CDR2 YSYEKL. The CDR3 sequence is 12 residues long. With 3 bases removed from V and 5 bases from J, the gap between germline ends came to 5 bases.

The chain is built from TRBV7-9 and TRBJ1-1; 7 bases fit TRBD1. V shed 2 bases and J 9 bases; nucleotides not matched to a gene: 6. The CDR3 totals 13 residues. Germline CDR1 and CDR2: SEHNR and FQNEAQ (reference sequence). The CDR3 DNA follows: TGTGCCAGCAGCTTAAAAGGAAGGGGGCAAGCTTTCTTT. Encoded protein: CASSLKGRGQAFF.

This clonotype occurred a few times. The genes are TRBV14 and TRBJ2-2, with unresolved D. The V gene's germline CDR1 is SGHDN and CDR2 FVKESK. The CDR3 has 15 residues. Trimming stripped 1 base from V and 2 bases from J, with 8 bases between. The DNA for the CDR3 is TGTGCCAGCAGCCAAGCTCTGGGCAACACCGGGGAGCTGTTTTTT. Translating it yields CASSQALGNTGELFF.